The 29 T cell receptor beta chains below come from one sample, sequenced in a study of early T cells in non-severe SARS-CoV-2 infection. TCRdb itself ran the 5' RACE reads through MiXCR, one entry per CDR3 protein. The data show 43,000 or so distinct CDR3 sequences, with almost 7.5% seen just once and under 9.5% held by the top ten. The sample comprised whole blood. These receptors all stem from an adult who was a healthcare worker with PCR-confirmed SARS-CoV-2 infection or an uninfected control (not recorded which).

This clonotype was seen many times. The chain carries TRBV29-1 and TRBJ1-1, with D unclear. Germline values: CDR1 SQVTM, CDR2 ANQGSEA. The ends were cut back, 7 bases at V and 2 bases at J, with 5 bases in the middle. The CDR3 has 10 amino acids. CDR3 protein: CSGQNTEAFF. CDR3 bases: TGCAGCGGTCAAAACACTGAAGCTTTCTTT. Based on the CDR3 plus reference TRBV29-1 and TRBJ1-1, the full variable domain is SAVISQKPSRDICQRGTSLTIQCQVDSQVTMMFWYRQQPGQSLTLIATANQGSEATYESGFVIDKFPISRPNLTFSTLTVSNMSPEDSSIYLCSGQNTEAFFGQGTRLTVV.

The sample holds many counts of this clonotype. The V gene is TRBV10-1, the J gene TRBJ2-3, with 13 bases identical to TRBD2. This CDR3 is built from 16 residues. The trim removed 2 bases at V and 9 bases at J, leaving 8 bases unmatched. Germline V gene lookup returns CDR1 WNHNN and CDR2 SYGVQD (reference sequence). CDR3 protein: CASSETLAGGPWTQYF. CDR3 in DNA: TGCGCCAGCAGTGAGACACTAGCGGGGGGGCCTTGGACGCAGTATTTT.

This clonotype has only a few counts. The chain employs TRBV5-1 and TRBJ1-6; the match to TRBD1 covers 7 bases. With V trimmed by 7 bases and J by 3 bases, 4 bases remained unmatched. Germline CDR1 reads SGHRS; CDR2 reads YFSETQ. The CDR3 totals 14 residues. The CDR3: CASGRGNYNSPLHF. As DNA, the CDR3 is TGCGCCAGCGGCAGGGGGAACTATAATTCACCCCTCCACTTT.

V gene TRBV2 combines with J gene TRBJ2-7; no firm D call. Germline CDR1 is SNHLY and CDR2 is FYNNEI. The CDR3 consists of 13 residues. Trimming took off 9 bases at V and 0 bases at J, with 12 bases between the two ends. The CDR3 DNA reads as TGTGCCAGGGGTCTCCCCGGCTCCTACGAGCAGTACTTC. As protein: CARGLPGSYEQYF.

The table lists this clonotype with many counts. The V call is TRBV20-1, the J call TRBJ1-4; D not resolved. Per the germline V gene, CDR1 is DFQATT and CDR2 is SNEGSKA (reference sequence). The CDR3 covers 11 residues. The V gene lost 5 bases and the J gene lost 7 bases, with 8 bases spanning the gap. The CDR3 bases are TGCAGTGCTTCTTTAAGTGAAAAACTGTTTTTT. Encoded protein: CSASLSEKLFF.

This clonotype was observed many times. The V gene is TRBV12-3 or TRBV12-4, the J gene TRBJ2-2, with TRBD2 matching 8 bases. This CDR3 comprises 15 residues. V lost 5 bases and J lost 3; bases outside the gene matches: 5. The DNA for the CDR3 is TGTGCCAGCAGTAAGCGGGGGAGCGACACCGGGGAGCTGTTTTTT. It yields the protein CASSKRGSDTGELFF.

In its sample, this clonotype was seen a few times. The J gene is TRBJ2-5, the V gene TRBV20-1, with D perhaps TRBD1 (5 bases). The germline CDR1 and CDR2 sequences are DFQATT and SNEGSKA (reference sequence). V lost 7 bases to trimming and J lost 5 bases, with 11 bases between them. There are 11 residues in the CDR3. The CDR3 DNA follows: TGCAGTGTACGACAGAGGGAGACCCAGTACTTC. Its protein product is CSVRQRETQYF.

This chain joins TRBV28 and TRBJ2-7; D is uncertain. Per germline, CDR1 MDHEN and CDR2 SYDVKM. The CDR3 is made up of 12 amino acids. Trimming left V 3 bases short and J 3 bases short, with 6 bases between. The CDR3 region has the DNA TGTGCCAGCAGTTTTGTACGCTACGAGCAGTACTTC. As protein: CASSFVRYEQYF. The full variable domain, its missing parts supplied by reference TRBV28 and TRBJ2-7, is DVKVTQSSRYLVKRTGEKVFLECVQDMDHENMFWYRQDPGLGLRLIYFSYDVKMKEKGDIPEGYSVSREKKERFSLILESASTNQTSMYLCASSFVRYEQYFGPGTRLTVT.

The rearrangement links TRBV28 to TRBJ1-2, with D tentatively TRBD1 (5 bases). Per the germline V gene, CDR1 is MDHEN and CDR2 is SYDVKM. CDR3 length: 17 amino acids. Trimming stripped 3 bases from V and 5 bases from J, with 22 bases between. The CDR3 coding sequence is TGTGCCAGCAGTTTTAGGCGTTTGGGGAGGGGAGTTTATGGCTACACCTTC. This encodes CASSFRRLGRGVYGYTF.

This clonotype has at least ten counts. The J gene is TRBJ2-3, the V gene TRBV20-1; D unclear. Trimming took 6 bases from V and 2 from J, leaving 12 bases between them. The CDR3 is 13 residues long. Germline lookup yields CDR1 DFQATT and CDR2 SNEGSKA (reference sequence). The CDR3 here is CSAQLGPTDTQYF. CDR3 DNA: TGCAGTGCGCAGCTGGGTCCCACAGATACGCAGTATTTT.

This clonotype was picked up many times. The chain links TRBV29-1 to TRBJ2-1; perhaps TRBD1 as D (6 bases). V dropped 7 bases and J dropped 1 base, with 14 bases sitting between them. Looked up from germline, CDR1 is SQVTM and CDR2 is ANQGSEA. The CDR3 runs to 14 residues. CDR3 DNA: TGCAGCGCCGCTGGGACACCTTCCTACAATGAGCAGTTCTTC. Translated, it gives CSAAGTPSYNEQFF.

This clonotype was recorded a few times. J is TRBJ2-7 and V is TRBV4-2, with 9 bases aligning to TRBD1. Germline V gives CDR1 LGHNA, CDR2 YNFKEQ. CDR3 length equals 15 residues. V was clipped by 1 base and J by 3 bases; unmatched bases: 4. The CDR3, as DNA: TGTGCCAGCAGCCAAGGGACAGGGGAGGGCTACGAGCAGTACTTC. This gives the protein CASSQGTGEGYEQYF.

In this sample, this clonotype turned up many times. The chain uses TRBV2 and TRBJ2-6; 7 positions match TRBD2. This CDR3 comprises 16 residues. Per the germline V gene, CDR1 is SNHLY and CDR2 is FYNNEI. V dropped 8 bases and J dropped 0; count of bases not matched to a gene: 7. The CDR3 sequence: CASVGGSNSGANVLTF. The CDR3 nucleotides are TGTGCCAGCGTGGGAGGGTCTAACTCTGGGGCCAACGTCCTGACTTTC.

This clonotype was counted only a few times. The rearrangement links TRBV4-3 to TRBJ1-1, with D perhaps matching TRBD1 (6 bases). V was shortened by 0 bases and J by 5 bases, with 16 bases between the two germline ends. This CDR3 comprises 16 residues. Per the germline V gene, CDR1 is LGHNA and CDR2 is YSLEER. The CDR3, as DNA: TGCGCCAGCAGCCAAGATCCGGGGGCCGCACGGACTGAAGCTTTCTTT. Its translation: CASSQDPGAARTEAFF.

This clonotype was counted many times. The V and J genes are TRBV4-3 and TRBJ1-4; D gene uncertain. This CDR3 is built from 13 residues. V shed 1 base and J shed 10 bases, with 10 bases lying between them. Germline lookup yields CDR1 LGHNA and CDR2 YSLEER. The CDR3 bases are TGCGCCAGCAGCCAAGCGTTTGTGGGAAAACTGTTTTTT. It encodes CASSQAFVGKLFF.

This clonotype has just a few counts. The chain combines TRBV18 with TRBJ1-6; D unclear. CDR3 length equals 16 residues. The V gene's germline CDR1 is KGHSH and CDR2 LQKENI. The V end lost 2 bases, the J end lost 8 bases, and 16 bases lay between the germline ends. CDR3 DNA sequence: TGTGCCAGCTCACCAATGGCCCAGCAGGCGTATTCACCCCTCCACTTT. Translating it yields CASSPMAQQAYSPLHF. Filled out from reference TRBV18 and TRBJ1-6, the complete variable domain reads NAGVMQNPRHLVRRRGQEARLRCSPMKGHSHVYWYRQLPEEGLKFMVYLQKENIIDESGMPKERFSAEFPKEGPSILRIQQVVRGDSAAYFCASSPMAQQAYSPLHFGNGTRLTVT.

This clonotype was counted a few times. This chain links TRBV10-3 with TRBJ1-4; D is unresolved. Germline loops: CDR1 ENHRY, CDR2 SYGVKD. V gave up 10 bases and J gave up 6 bases, with 18 bases separating them. The CDR3 consists of 14 residues. CDR3 nucleotides: TGTGCCACCTCTGGGCGCGCGCTGGATGAAAAACTGTTTTTT. It specifies CATSGRALDEKLFF.

This clonotype was counted between two and nine times. This chain joins TRBV11-2 and TRBJ2-1; D gene unclear. Germline V CDR1 and CDR2: SGHAT, FQNNGV. The CDR3 is 11 residues long. Trimming cost V 3 bases and J 9 bases, with 6 bases left between them. The CDR3 DNA reads as TGTGCCAGCAGCTTTCGGGTTGAGCAGTTCTTC. Amino acids: CASSFRVEQFF.

This clonotype was observed at least ten times. The CDR3 spells CASSYQGHYGYTF. CDR3 DNA: TGTGCCAGCAGTTACCAGGGCCACTATGGCTACACCTTC. This rearrangement joins TRBV6-2 or TRBV6-3 to TRBJ1-2; D might be TRBD1 (5 bases). CDR3 length: 13 amino acids. V lost 2 bases and J 3 bases, leaving 7 bases between the germline ends. CDR1 and CDR2 from the germline V gene are MNHEY and SVGEGT.

This clonotype was counted at least ten times. This chain joins TRBV7-9 and TRBJ1-2, with TRBD1 matching over 7 bases. Germline CDR1 SEHNR, CDR2 FQNEAQ (reference sequence). CDR3 length: 13 amino acids. J gave up 4 bases and V 3 bases, and 2 bases lay outside the gene matches. The CDR3 sequence is CASSLGQFYGYTF. CDR3 nucleotide sequence: TGTGCCAGCAGCTTGGGACAGTTCTATGGCTACACCTTC.

CDR3 in amino acids: CASLSPVAGMVATQYF. DNA for the CDR3: TGTGCCAGCCTTTCACCCGTAGCGGGTATGGTAGCTACGCAGTATTTT. The chain uses TRBV28 and TRBJ2-3; TRBD2 aligns across 7 bases. Germline lookup yields CDR1 MDHEN and CDR2 SYDVKM. The CDR3 covers 16 residues. Trimming at V came to 8 bases and at J to 8 bases, leaving 19 bases not matched to a gene. The variable domain in full, completed from reference TRBV28 and TRBJ2-3, reads DVKVTQSSRYLVKRTGEKVFLECVQDMDHENMFWYRQDPGLGLRLIYFSYDVKMKEKGDIPEGYSVSREKKERFSLILESASTNQTSMYLCASLSPVAGMVATQYFGPGTRLTVL.

The chain couples TRBV4-2 to TRBJ1-2, with D perhaps TRBD1 (5 bases). The CDR3 is 18 amino acids. V lost 1 base and J 1 base, leaving 19 bases between the germline ends. Germline V lookup: CDR1 LGHNA, CDR2 YNFKEQ. CDR3 coding DNA: TGTGCCAGCAGCCAAGGACAGTACCGGACTTCACTTAACTATGGCTACACCTTC. Translating it yields CASSQGQYRTSLNYGYTF.

In its sample, this clonotype was seen many times. The chain uses TRBV7-2 and TRBJ2-2; D is uncertain. Per the germline V gene, CDR1 is SGHTA and CDR2 is FQGNSA. V shed 3 bases and J shed 4 bases, with 6 bases lying between them. The length of the CDR3 is 13 residues. CDR3 region: CASSFGSTGELFF. The CDR3 bases are TGTGCCAGCAGCTTTGGTAGCACCGGGGAGCTGTTTTTT. Looking up the rest from reference TRBV7-2 and TRBJ2-2 gives the full variable domain: GAGVSQSPSNKVTEKGKDVELRCDPISGHTALYWYRQSLGQGLEFLIYFQGNSAPDKSGLPSDRFSAERTGGSVSTLTIQRTQQEDSAVYLCASSFGSTGELFFGEGSRLTVL.

This clonotype was counted many times. The chain is built from TRBV18 and TRBJ1-3; unclear D gene. Deletions cut 3 bases from V and 2 bases from J, with 14 bases between. The CDR3 runs 16 residues. Looked up from germline, CDR1 is KGHSH and CDR2 is LQKENI. Written as DNA, the CDR3 is TGTGCCAGCTCACCGCGGGTGCACGCCACTGGAAACACCATATATTTT. Its translation is CASSPRVHATGNTIYF.

The table lists this clonotype with many counts. J is TRBJ1-5 and V is TRBV28; D unresolved. Germline CDR1 reads MDHEN; CDR2 reads SYDVKM. The CDR3 runs 13 residues. V was trimmed by 3 bases and J by 7 bases, leaving 10 bases between them. CDR3 loop: CASSFRGSQPQHF. The CDR3 DNA is TGTGCCAGCAGTTTTCGAGGTTCACAGCCCCAGCATTTT.

This clonotype was counted ten times or more. The V and J genes are TRBV28 and TRBJ2-7; 8 bases agree with TRBD1. This CDR3 region has 13 residues. Unmatched junction bases numbered 2, after V lost 4 bases and J lost 3 bases. CDR1 MDHEN and CDR2 SYDVKM come from the germline V gene. The CDR3 reads CASSWTGRYEQYF. The CDR3, as DNA: TGTGCCAGCAGTTGGACAGGGCGCTACGAGCAGTACTTC.

This clonotype was counted between two and nine times. The V call is TRBV11-2, the J call TRBJ2-2; 9 nucleotides agree with TRBD2. The CDR3 loop spans 16 amino acids. V dropped 3 bases and J dropped 7; count of bases not matched to a gene: 9. The germline gives CDR1 SGHAT, CDR2 FQNNGV. This CDR3 reads CASSLVAGARNGELFF. The CDR3 region has the DNA TGTGCCAGCAGCTTGGTAGCGGGGGCACGAAACGGGGAGCTGTTTTTT.

This clonotype has just a few counts. The chain joins TRBV7-8 to TRBJ2-3, with 7 bases fitting TRBD2. Germline-derived CDR1 and CDR2 are SGHVS and FQNEAQ. The CDR3 spans 15 residues. J was trimmed by 3 bases and V by 7 bases; bases with no gene match: 10. CDR3 coding DNA: TGTGCCAGCACCCCCCGGGACTATCCTACAGATACGCAGTATTTT. Its protein is CASTPRDYPTDTQYF. Combining the CDR3 with reference TRBV7-8 and TRBJ2-3 gives the whole variable domain GAGVSQSPRYKVAKRGQDVALRCDPISGHVSLFWYQQALGQGPEFLTYFQNEAQLDKSGLPSDRFFAERPEGSVSTLKIQRTQQEDSAVYLCASTPRDYPTDTQYFGPGTRLTVL.

By proportion, this clonotype is medium-sized. In DNA, the CDR3 is TGCAGTGCGTGGACTAGCGGGGCAGATACGCAGTATTTT. It specifies CSAWTSGADTQYF. The chain links TRBV20-1 to TRBJ2-3; TRBD2 aligns across 12 bases. CDR1 and CDR2 (germline): DFQATT, SNEGSKA (reference sequence). The CDR3 runs to 13 residues. V trimming: 6 bases; J trimming: 4 bases; junction bases outside the gene matches: 2.